The 10 T cell receptor beta chains below were found in one sample sequenced in a study of blood T cell repertoires in COVID-19. The table came from immunoSEQ multiplex PCR; TCRdb's copy has only in-frame clones and leaves some out. The sample consists of 150,000 or so clones, 80% to 90% of them appearing once. The sequenced material came from peripheral blood. Receptor source: a woman in her 70s with acute or convalescent COVID-19.

This sequence joins TRBV19 and TRBJ1-1; D possibly corresponds to TRBD1 (5 bases). From germline, CDR1 is LNHDA and CDR2 SQIVND (reference sequence). Trimming removed 6 bases at V and 3 bases at J, with 14 bases between. The CDR3 has 14 amino acids. The chain's CDR3 is CASRTGTLHTEAFF. The CDR3 bases are TGTGCCAGTAGGACTGGGACTCTTCACACTGAAGCTTTCTTT. Based on the CDR3 plus reference TRBV19 and TRBJ1-1, the full variable domain is DGGITQSPKYLFRKEGQNVTLSCEQNLNHDAMYWYRQDPGQGLRLIYYSQIVNDFQKGDIAEGYSVSREKKESFPLTVTSAQKNPTAFYLCASRTGTLHTEAFFGQGTRLTVV.

The chain recombines TRBV28 with TRBJ2-2, with unresolved D. The germline V gene has CDR1 MDHEN and CDR2 SYDVKM. The CDR3 is 14 amino acids. Trimming took 6 bases from V and 1 from J, leaving 9 bases between them. CDR3 bases: TGTGCCAGCAGGTCCCGACAGAACACCGGGGAGCTGTTTTTT. It is translated as CASRSRQNTGELFF.

The V gene is TRBV30, the J gene TRBJ1-2, with 12 positions matching TRBD1. This CDR3 is built from 15 residues. The V gene's germline CDR1 is GTSNPN and CDR2 SVGIG (reference sequence). J was trimmed by 5 bases and V by 8 bases; bases with no gene match: 12. Here the CDR3 reads CAATRDRGRTYGYTF. CDR3 in DNA: TGTGCCGCTACACGGGACAGGGGGCGGACTTATGGCTACACCTTC.

This clone showed up just a few times. At one end, the junction sequence differs from germline, possibly due to a read error. The rearrangement links TRBV6-1 to TRBJ2-1, with TRBD1 matching 8 bases. Germline-derived CDR1 and CDR2 are MNHNS and SASEGT. The CDR3 loop spans 12 amino acids. CDR3 in DNA: TGTGCCAGCAGTGAGAGGACAGGGAGCATCGTCTTC. Translated: CASSERTGSIVF.

J is TRBJ1-3 and V is TRBV19; unclear D gene. Germline values: CDR1 LNHDA, CDR2 SQIVND (reference sequence). The CDR3 sequence is 13 residues long. V lost 8 bases, J lost 0 bases, and 8 bases lay in between. The DNA of the CDR3 is TGTGCCAGTGTAAGCCGCTCTGGAAACACCATATATTTT. It translates to CASVSRSGNTIYF.

V usage is TRBV15 and J usage is TRBJ1-3; D remains ambiguous. Germline CDR1 reads LNHNV; CDR2 reads YYDKDF (reference sequence). The CDR3 is made up of 14 amino acids. V was cut by 3 bases and J by 7 bases, with 13 bases left in between. CDR3 in amino acids: CATSRPASGNTIYF. The DNA for the CDR3 is TGTGCCACCAGCAGGCCCGCGAGTGGTAACACCATATATTTT.

V is TRBV19 and J is TRBJ2-2; TRBD1 agrees at 11 bases. Germline CDR1 and CDR2: LNHDA and SQIVND (reference sequence). This CDR3 spans 18 amino acids. V lost 1 base and J lost 4; bases outside the gene matches: 8. The CDR3 sequence is CASSIGPGQGAATGELFF. In nucleotides, the CDR3 is TGTGCCAGTAGTATAGGCCCCGGACAGGGGGCGGCCACCGGGGAGCTGTTTTTT.

The J gene is TRBJ2-7, the V gene TRBV6-5; 9 bases are a match to TRBD1. V lost 5 bases to trimming and J lost 5 bases; unmatched junction nucleotides: 10. This CDR3 spans 15 amino acids. Germline V gives CDR1 MNHEY, CDR2 SVGAGI. The CDR3 DNA is TGTGCCAGCAGTACGGGACAGGGAGACGCGGACGAGCAGTACTTC. Its protein is CASSTGQGDADEQYF.

The rearrangement joins TRBV5-1 to TRBJ2-3, with D uncertain. Deletions cut 0 bases from V and 3 bases from J, with 5 bases between. Germline V gene lookup returns CDR1 SGHRS and CDR2 YFSETQ. CDR3 length: 13 residues. The CDR3 protein is CASSLGPTDTQYF. CDR3 DNA: TGCGCCAGCAGCTTGGGTCCGACAGATACGCAGTATTTT.

The rearrangement joins TRBV4-2 to TRBJ2-7; 9 bases fit TRBD1. The CDR3 runs to 15 residues. The V and J ends lost 4 bases and 1 base, in that order; junction bases with no gene match: 5. CDR1 and CDR2 from the germline V gene are LGHNA and YNFKEQ. CDR3 residues: CASSLADRGSYEQYF. DNA of the CDR3: TGTGCCAGCAGCCTGGCCGACAGGGGGTCCTACGAGCAGTACTTC.